This passage covers 3 T cell receptor beta chains from one sample sequenced in a study of CD8 T cells in Susac syndrome. cDNA came from about 0.5 to 1 ug RNA primed by random hexamers. TCRdb recomputed calls from the immunoSEQ multiplex PCR reads with MiXCR, one row per CDR3 protein. The sample includes around 190,000 distinct CDR3 sequences, approximately 95% of them seen just once. Sequences were obtained from CD4+ T cells from PBMCs. All receptors come from a human donor in good health.

The rearrangement uses TRBV9 and TRBJ1-2; possibly TRBD1 for D (5 bases). The germline gives CDR1 SGDLS, CDR2 YYNGEE. This CDR3 contains 16 residues. V gave up 0 bases and J gave up 4 bases, with 16 bases separating them. CDR3 amino acids: CASSVDQGTSFYGYTF. The DNA for the CDR3 is TGTGCCAGCAGCGTAGATCAGGGAACCTCCTTCTATGGCTACACCTTC.

The chain couples TRBV29-1 to TRBJ2-3; a weak D match, TRBD2 (5 bases). The CDR3 has 11 residues. V dropped 2 bases and J dropped 9 bases, with 9 bases sitting between them. Germline CDR1 and CDR2: SQVTM and ANQGSEA. The CDR3 DNA follows: TGCAGCGTTGAATGGCAGCGGACGCAGTATTTT. As protein: CSVEWQRTQYF.

The chain is built from TRBV29-1 and TRBJ2-3; 9 bases align to TRBD2. V was pared by 5 bases and J by 2 bases, with 2 bases of the junction left unmatched. CDR3 length: 13 residues. The germline V gene has CDR1 SQVTM and CDR2 ANQGSEA. For the CDR3, the DNA is TGCAGCGTTTCTAGCGGGATCACAGATACGCAGTATTTT. This sequence encodes CSVSSGITDTQYF.